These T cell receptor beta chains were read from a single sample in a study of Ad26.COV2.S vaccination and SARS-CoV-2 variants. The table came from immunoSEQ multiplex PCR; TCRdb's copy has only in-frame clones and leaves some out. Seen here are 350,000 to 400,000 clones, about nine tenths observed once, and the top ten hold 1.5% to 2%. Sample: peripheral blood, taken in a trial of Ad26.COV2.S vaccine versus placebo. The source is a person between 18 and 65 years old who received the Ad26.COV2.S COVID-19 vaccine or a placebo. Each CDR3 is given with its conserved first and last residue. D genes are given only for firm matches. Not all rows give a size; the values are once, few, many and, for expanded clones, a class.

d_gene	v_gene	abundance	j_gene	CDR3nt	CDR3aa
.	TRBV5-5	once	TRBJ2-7	TGTGCCAGCACCCAAGGTATGAGGGAGGCATACGAGCAGTACTTC	CASTQGMREAYEQYF
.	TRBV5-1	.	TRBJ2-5	TGCGCCAGCAGCTTTATGACCCAACGGCGGGAGACCCAGTACTTC	CASSFMTQRRETQYF
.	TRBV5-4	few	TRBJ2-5	TGTGCCAGCAGCCGAATGGACTCCCAAGAGACCCAGTACTTC	CASSRMDSQETQYF
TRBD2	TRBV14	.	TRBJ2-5	TGTGCCAGCAGCCAGCGTAGCGGGAGGGCCGTCGAGACCCAGTACTTC	CASSQRSGRAVETQYF
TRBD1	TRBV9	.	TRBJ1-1	TGTGCCAGCAGCGGTGCAGGGGGCCCCCTTGCAGCTTTCTTT	CASSGAGGPLAAFF
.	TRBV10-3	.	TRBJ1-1	TGTGCCATCACTTCGGACACTGAAGCTTTCTTT	CAITSDTEAFF
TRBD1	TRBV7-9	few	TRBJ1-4	TGTGCCAGCAGCCCGAGGACAGGGACAATGGAAAAACTGTTTTTT	CASSPRTGTMEKLFF
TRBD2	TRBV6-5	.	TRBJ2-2	TGTGCCAGCCATCCATTGTCTGCGGGAGGTGGAGAGCTGTTTTTT	CASHPLSAGGGELFF
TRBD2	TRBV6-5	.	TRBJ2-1	TGTGCCAGCAGGTCGAGCGGGAGGCCTGAGCAGTTCTTC	CASRSSGRPEQFF
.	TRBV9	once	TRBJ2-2	TGTGCCAGCAGCGTAGACACAAAGTGGCACGGGGAGCTGTTTTTT	CASSVDTKWHGELFF
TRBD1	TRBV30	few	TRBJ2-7	TGTGCCTGGGACAGGGACAGGGAGCAGTACTTC	CAWDRDREQYF
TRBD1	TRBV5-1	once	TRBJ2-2	TGCGCCAGCAGCTTGGTTCTCCGCGGGACAGGGGGTGTGAACACCGGGGAGCTGTTTTTT	CASSLVLRGTGGVNTGELFF
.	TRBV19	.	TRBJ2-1	TGTGCCAGTAGTTCGACCCCTAGCCCCTACAATGAGCAGTTCTTC	CASSSTPSPYNEQFF
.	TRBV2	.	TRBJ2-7	TGTGCCAGCAGTGAAGCCGGACACGAGCAGTACTTC	CASSEAGHEQYF
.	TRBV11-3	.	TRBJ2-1	TGTGCCAGCAGCTTAATGTCGGACAATGAGCAGTTCTTC	CASSLMSDNEQFF